Listed below are T cell receptor beta chains from one sample, sequenced in a study of cytomegalovirus exposure and HLA in healthy donors. Sequencing used immunoSEQ multiplex PCR; TCRdb keeps in-frame clones, though not all of them. This specimen shows 80,000 to 100,000 clones; the ten leading clones hold 0.5% to 0.65%. Sequenced sample: PBMCs. The receptors were gathered from a man aged 50 to 60 in good health and CMV-seronegative. CDR3s include the opening cysteine and the closing phenylalanine or tryptophan. Fields, in order: D gene, J gene, V gene, CDR3 protein, CDR3 DNA. A D gene is named only where the DNA matches it firmly.

D gene: .; J gene: TRBJ1-3; V gene: TRBV5-1; CDR3 protein: CASSLVETSGNTIYF; CDR3 DNA: TGCGCCAGCAGCTTGGTGGAGACTTCTGGAAACACCATATATTTT
D gene: .; J gene: TRBJ2-2; V gene: TRBV7-2; CDR3 protein: CASSPQSSNTGELFF; CDR3 DNA: TGTGCCAGCAGCCCACAGAGTTCGAACACCGGGGAGCTGTTTTTT
D gene: .; J gene: TRBJ2-7; V gene: TRBV30; CDR3 protein: CACGDSYSYEQYF; CDR3 DNA: TGTGCCTGCGGTGACAGTTACTCCTACGAGCAGTACTTC
D gene: TRBD2; J gene: TRBJ2-1; V gene: TRBV7-8; CDR3 protein: CASSFPGGGYNEQFF; CDR3 DNA: TGTGCCAGCAGCTTTCCGGGGGGAGGATACAATGAGCAGTTCTTC
D gene: .; J gene: TRBJ1-5; V gene: TRBV5-1; CDR3 protein: CASSPEGNQPQHF; CDR3 DNA: TGCGCCAGCAGCCCAGAGGGAAATCAGCCCCAGCATTTT
D gene: .; J gene: TRBJ1-2; V gene: TRBV5-5; CDR3 protein: CASSLPQGNYGYTF; CDR3 DNA: TGTGCCAGCAGCCTACCCCAGGGAAACTATGGCTACACCTTC
D gene: .; J gene: TRBJ1-2; V gene: TRBV30; CDR3 protein: CAWSVGRGYTF; CDR3 DNA: TGTGCCTGGAGTGTAGGGAGGGGCTACACCTTC
D gene: TRBD1; J gene: TRBJ1-1; V gene: TRBV18; CDR3 protein: CASSALQGAQMNTEAFF; CDR3 DNA: TGTGCCAGCTCAGCCTTACAGGGGGCGCAGATGAACACTGAAGCTTTCTTT
D gene: .; J gene: TRBJ2-6; V gene: TRBV7-6; CDR3 protein: CASSLSPSGANVLTF; CDR3 DNA: TGTGCCAGCAGCTTGTCTCCCTCTGGGGCCAACGTCCTGACTTTC
D gene: .; J gene: TRBJ2-1; V gene: TRBV5-1; CDR3 protein: CASFAQGSYNEQFF; CDR3 DNA: TGCGCCAGCTTCGCCCAGGGTTCCTACAATGAGCAGTTCTTC
D gene: .; J gene: TRBJ1-4; V gene: TRBV7-9; CDR3 protein: CASSLETSNEKLFF; CDR3 DNA: TGTGCCAGCAGCTTAGAAACCAGTAATGAAAAACTGTTTTTT
D gene: TRBD1; J gene: TRBJ2-7; V gene: TRBV25-1; CDR3 protein: CASSGQGTASYEQYF; CDR3 DNA: TGTGCCAGCAGTGGACAGGGGACAGCTTCCTACGAGCAGTACTTC
D gene: .; J gene: TRBJ2-7; V gene: TRBV29-1; CDR3 protein: CSVESTGYEQYF; CDR3 DNA: TGCAGCGTTGAAAGTACAGGCTACGAGCAGTACTTC
D gene: TRBD2; J gene: TRBJ2-5; V gene: TRBV5-1; CDR3 protein: CASSSPKGLAQETRYF; CDR3 DNA: TGCGCCAGCAGCTCCCCCAAGGGACTAGCACAAGAGACCCGGTACTTC
D gene: .; J gene: TRBJ2-2; V gene: TRBV9; CDR3 protein: CASSPVSNTGELFF; CDR3 DNA: TGTGCCAGCAGCCCCGTCTCGAACACCGGGGAGCTGTTTTTT
D gene: TRBD1; J gene: TRBJ1-6; V gene: TRBV27; CDR3 protein: CASSFTGVNSPLHF; CDR3 DNA: TGTGCCAGCAGTTTTACAGGGGTTAATTCACCCCTCCACTTT
D gene: .; J gene: TRBJ1-4; V gene: TRBV7-2; CDR3 protein: CASSRTFATNEKLFF; CDR3 DNA: TGTGCCAGCAGCCGCACTTTTGCAACTAATGAAAAACTGTTTTTT
D gene: TRBD1; J gene: TRBJ2-7; V gene: TRBV9; CDR3 protein: CASSVGTAKASYEQYF; CDR3 DNA: TGTGCCAGCAGCGTCGGGACAGCTAAAGCCTCCTACGAGCAGTACTTC
D gene: .; J gene: TRBJ1-1; V gene: TRBV4-2; CDR3 protein: CASSQDEGVGHTEAFF; CDR3 DNA: TGTGCCAGCAGCCAAGATGAGGGGGTCGGACACACTGAAGCTTTCTTT
D gene: .; J gene: TRBJ2-7; V gene: TRBV10-3; CDR3 protein: CAISGGEAYEQYF; CDR3 DNA: TGTGCCATCAGTGGGGGGGAGGCCTACGAGCAGTACTTC
D gene: TRBD1; J gene: TRBJ1-2; V gene: TRBV7-2; CDR3 protein: CASSSTGDYGYTF; CDR3 DNA: TGTGCCAGCAGCTCAACAGGGGACTATGGCTACACCTTC
D gene: TRBD1; J gene: TRBJ2-7; V gene: TRBV5-1; CDR3 protein: CASSGGQGLFRGEQYF; CDR3 DNA: TGCGCCAGCAGCGGGGGACAGGGTCTTTTTCGTGGTGAGCAGTACTTC
D gene: TRBD2; J gene: TRBJ2-2; V gene: TRBV4-3; CDR3 protein: CASSQVAGGLRTGELFF; CDR3 DNA: TGCGCCAGCAGCCAAGTAGCGGGGGGGCTGCGAACCGGGGAGCTGTTTTTT
D gene: TRBD2; J gene: TRBJ2-7; V gene: TRBV29-1; CDR3 protein: CSVGGLAASEQYF; CDR3 DNA: TGCAGCGTGGGAGGACTAGCGGCAAGCGAGCAGTACTTC
D gene: TRBD1; J gene: TRBJ2-7; V gene: TRBV28; CDR3 protein: CATVTPGTGGYEQYF; CDR3 DNA: TGTGCCACCGTAACCCCCGGGACAGGGGGCTACGAGCAGTACTTC
D gene: .; J gene: TRBJ1-1; V gene: TRBV9; CDR3 protein: CASSVGPGMNTEAFF; CDR3 DNA: TGTGCCAGCAGCGTAGGGCCGGGAATGAACACTGAAGCTTTCTTT
D gene: .; J gene: TRBJ1-4; V gene: TRBV5-1; CDR3 protein: CASSSQGEEKLFF; CDR3 DNA: TGCGCCAGCAGCTCACAGGGAGAGGAAAAACTGTTTTTT
D gene: TRBD1; J gene: TRBJ1-4; V gene: TRBV28; CDR3 protein: CASSRGQGHEKLFF; CDR3 DNA: TGTGCCAGCAGCCGAGGACAGGGGCATGAAAAACTGTTTTTT
D gene: TRBD2; J gene: TRBJ2-1; V gene: TRBV6-5; CDR3 protein: CASSRVAGGDNEQFF; CDR3 DNA: TGTGCCAGCAGTAGAGTAGCGGGGGGCGACAATGAGCAGTTCTTC
D gene: .; J gene: TRBJ1-2; V gene: TRBV7-9; CDR3 protein: CASADTYGYTF; CDR3 DNA: TGTGCCAGCGCAGACACATATGGCTACACCTTC
D gene: .; J gene: TRBJ1-4; V gene: TRBV2; CDR3 protein: CASSEAGQGDEKLFF; CDR3 DNA: TGTGCCAGCAGTGAAGCGGGCCAGGGTGATGAAAAACTGTTTTTT
D gene: TRBD1; J gene: TRBJ1-2; V gene: TRBV18; CDR3 protein: CASSPDRDGYGYTF; CDR3 DNA: TGTGCCAGCTCACCCGACAGGGATGGCTATGGCTACACCTTC
D gene: .; J gene: TRBJ2-7; V gene: TRBV28; CDR3 protein: CASSLRVTGHGYEQYF; CDR3 DNA: TGTGCCAGCAGTTTACGCGTAACGGGACACGGCTACGAGCAGTACTTC
D gene: .; J gene: TRBJ2-5; V gene: TRBV5-1; CDR3 protein: CASSLGQNQETQYF; CDR3 DNA: TGCGCCAGCAGCTTGGGACAGAACCAAGAGACCCAGTACTTC
D gene: .; J gene: TRBJ1-2; V gene: TRBV28; CDR3 protein: CASSLFGVYYGYTF; CDR3 DNA: TGTGCCAGCAGTTTATTCGGGGTTTACTATGGCTACACCTTC
D gene: TRBD1; J gene: TRBJ2-3; V gene: TRBV4-1; CDR3 protein: CASSQTPGQGEDTQYF; CDR3 DNA: TGCGCCAGCAGCCAAACTCCGGGACAGGGAGAGGATACGCAGTATTTT
D gene: .; J gene: TRBJ1-2; V gene: TRBV6-5; CDR3 protein: CASSYSRHGRGYGYTF; CDR3 DNA: TGTGCCAGCAGTTACTCTCGCCACGGGAGGGGCTATGGCTACACCTTC
D gene: .; J gene: TRBJ1-6; V gene: TRBV7-6; CDR3 protein: CASSLHITGSSYNSPLHF; CDR3 DNA: TGTGCCAGCAGCCTGCACATCACAGGGAGCTCCTATAATTCACCCCTCCACTTT
D gene: .; J gene: TRBJ2-2; V gene: TRBV9; CDR3 protein: CASSVAGQNTGELFF; CDR3 DNA: TGTGCCAGCAGCGTAGCTGGCCAGAACACCGGGGAGCTGTTTTTT
D gene: .; J gene: TRBJ1-1; V gene: TRBV5-6; CDR3 protein: CASSLSGSGEAFF; CDR3 DNA: TGTGCCAGCAGCTTGTCAGGGTCTGGTGAAGCTTTCTTT